This T cell receptor beta chain came from a study of neurological immune-mediated disorders. This CDR3 has 14 amino acids. CDR1 is ENHRY and CDR2 is SYGVKD in the germline V gene. V lost 6 bases and J 5 bases, leaving 11 bases between the germline ends. With 10-nucleotide random UMIs, 5'RACE was used to make the cDNA. TCRdb re-called the 5' RACE reads through MiXCR, storing one row per CDR3 protein. The data contain tens of thousands of distinct CDR3 sequences, 3.5% to 5% of them singletons. This clonotype was observed at least ten times. Unsorted libraries were prepared from 2 million PBMCs that had been stored at -80 C.

The sequencing input was PBMCs. The clonotype comes from a woman aged 55-70 years with multiple sclerosis. The chain recombines TRBV10-3 with TRBJ1-6; the D gene is possibly TRBD1 (6 bases). The CDR3 protein is CAISERQDNSPLHF. In nucleotides, the CDR3 is TGTGCCATCAGCGAAAGACAGGATAATTCACCCCTCCACTTT.